Included here is one TCR beta chain sequence, with context. As yet, its antigen is unknown. Measured with immunoSEQ multiplex PCR; TCRdb has only the in-frame clones, and not every one. The sample holds 95,000 to 100,000 clones, around 88% seen once. This record belongs to a study of identifying expanded T cells in peripheral blood. Study results and limitations: Variance in clone template counts between roughly two-week samples significantly increased with total template count across all healthy donors. Differentially abundant clones: approximately 1.3 between replicates, approximately 15 at roughly 15 days, under 25 at four.

Healthy donors had no documented immune events, such as infections, while sampled. The clonotype comes from a person aged 18 to 75 in good health. The sequenced sample was blood.

DNA for the CDR3: TGTGCCAGCAGTATTACTGGGGCCAACGTCCTGACTTTC. Translated, it gives CASSITGANVLTF. The J gene is TRBJ2-6, the V gene TRBV6-5, with D unclear. CDR1 and CDR2 from the germline V gene are MNHEY and SVGAGI. V was clipped by 5 bases and J by 2 bases, with 4 bases between them. The CDR3 is 13 residues long.